This T cell receptor beta chain was identified in a study of blood T cells in healthy people across ages. The use of a sample-barcoded 5' primer and a J-beta primer mix characterized a second PCR of roughly 7 to 11 cycles. TCRdb fed the 5' RACE reads into MiXCR, producing one record per CDR3 protein. Counted here are approximately 1.5 million distinct CDR3 sequences, about 42% occurring once; the ten biggest clones make up under 5%. V was shortened by 7 bases and J by 2 bases, with 17 bases between the two germline ends. CDR1 is SQVTM, CDR2 ANQGSEA, per germline. The CDR3 sequence is 14 residues long.

What was sequenced was blood. The rearrangement joins TRBV29-1 to TRBJ2-5; D might be TRBD1 or TRBD2, each matching 5 bases. The sequence came from a woman aged 18-29 years in good health. The CDR3 spells CSGLLGERQETQYF. The CDR3, as DNA: TGCAGCGGGTTGTTGGGGGAGAGGCAAGAGACCCAGTACTTC.